This record looks at one T cell receptor (beta chain) sequence and its context. Its antigen is unidentified. Using immunoSEQ multiplex PCR, the repertoire was profiled, and TCRdb retains in-frame clones only, with some absent. Found here are 400,000 or so clones, more than 85% of them singletons; the top ten hold 3.5%. The entry originates in a study of Ad26.COV2.S vaccination and SARS-CoV-2 variants. Treatment in this sample: 15 to 20 received Ad26.COV2.S at low or high dose, single or two shots; 5 received placebo; per-sample allocation not given. The investigators took samples on day 63 after the first vaccine or placebo injection. Study-level results: Measures of TCR breadth and depth may have fallen short of total T cell responses. Breadth measured for non-spike TCRs was similar across vaccine and placebo recipients.

This sequence was found in a person aged 18-60 years who received the Ad26.COV2.S COVID-19 vaccine or a placebo. The input for sequencing was peripheral blood, taken in a trial of Ad26.COV2.S vaccine versus placebo.

CDR3 in amino acids: CASSIWEDNYSNQPQHF. The CDR3, as DNA: TGTGCCAGTAGTATATGGGAGGACAATTATAGCAATCAGCCCCAGCATTTT. The chain recombines TRBV19 with TRBJ1-5; the D gene is possibly TRBD1 (5 bases). The germline gives CDR1 LNHDA, CDR2 SQIVND (reference sequence). The CDR3 has 17 amino acids. The germline V and J ends were trimmed by 2 bases and 0 bases, with 14 bases remaining between them.